This TCR beta chain was sequenced in a study of blood T cell repertoires in COVID-19. Looking at the study overall: Samples came from the United States, Italy and Spain, spanning acute and convalescent COVID-19. Sample material is recorded as cDNA or gDNA derived from T cells, B-cell-depleted T cells, or PBMCs.

The J segment lost 0 bases and the V segment lost 4 bases, leaving 6 bases of the junction unmatched. This CDR3 is 15 amino acids long. CDR1 is LGHDT and CDR2 is YNNKEL in the germline V gene (reference sequence). Authors' analysis steps: Amplification of reference gene primers was used by the study to estimate nucleated cell counts. Assay: immunoSEQ multiplex PCR; the TCRdb copy retains only in-frame clones and omits some. V, J and clone size derive from that table, while D and trimming were established from the DNA sequence. This table has under 45,000 clones, around four fifths appearing once. Sample: peripheral blood. V and J are TRBV3-1 (or the pseudogene TRBV3-2) and TRBJ2-7; 7 bases are a match to TRBD1. This TCR was recovered from a human donor in a cohort sampled during active COVID-19. CDR3 residues: CASSRRGPLSYEQYF. The CDR3 DNA reads TGTGCCAGCAGCCGAAGGGGGCCCCTCTCCTACGAGCAGTACTTC.